This T cell receptor (beta chain) was obtained from a study of blood T cell repertoires in COVID-19. Across the study: Sites across the United States, Italy and Spain contributed samples from acute and convalescent COVID-19.

Cohorts were determined from participant-reported clinical history. This CDR3 has 13 residues. CDR1 is SEHNR and CDR2 is FQNEAQ in the germline V gene (reference sequence). The ends were cut back, 5 bases at V and 1 base at J, with 8 bases in the middle. This clone has a single count. The table came from immunoSEQ multiplex PCR; TCRdb's copy has only in-frame clones and leaves some out. In the table there are roughly 240,000 clones, approximately 88% of which are singletons. The sequencing input was PBMCs or T cells enriched from blood (not recorded which). The genes are TRBV7-9 and TRBJ2-5; D gene uncertain. The sequence came from a woman aged 25-40 years with acute COVID-19. The DNA for the CDR3 is TGTGCCAGCAGCGCCCCGGGCCAAGAGACCCAGTACTTC. Translation gives CASSAPGQETQYF.